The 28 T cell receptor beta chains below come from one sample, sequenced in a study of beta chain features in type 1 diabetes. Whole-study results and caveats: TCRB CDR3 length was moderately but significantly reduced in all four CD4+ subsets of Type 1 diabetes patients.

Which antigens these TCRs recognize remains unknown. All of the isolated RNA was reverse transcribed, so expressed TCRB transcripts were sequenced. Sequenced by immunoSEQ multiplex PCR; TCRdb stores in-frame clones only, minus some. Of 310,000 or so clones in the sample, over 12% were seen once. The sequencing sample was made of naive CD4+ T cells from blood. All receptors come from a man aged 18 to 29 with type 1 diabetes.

CDR3 residues: CASTPRKGSHEQYF. CDR3 sequence (DNA): TGTGCCAGCACCCCCCGTAAGGGGTCCCACGAGCAGTACTTC. The genes are TRBV7-2 and TRBJ2-7; perhaps TRBD1 as D (5 bases). The V end was cut by 7 bases, the J end by 5 bases, with 18 bases between. This CDR3 comprises 14 residues. From germline, CDR1 is SGHTA and CDR2 FQGNSA.

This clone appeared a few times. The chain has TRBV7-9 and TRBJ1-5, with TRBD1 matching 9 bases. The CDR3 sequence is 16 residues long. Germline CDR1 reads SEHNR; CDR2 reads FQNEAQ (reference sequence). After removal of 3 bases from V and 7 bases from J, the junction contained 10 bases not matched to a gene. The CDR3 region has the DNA TGTGCCAGCAGCTTGTCCACCGGGACAGGGCTCCAGCCCCAGCATTTT. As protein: CASSLSTGTGLQPQHF.

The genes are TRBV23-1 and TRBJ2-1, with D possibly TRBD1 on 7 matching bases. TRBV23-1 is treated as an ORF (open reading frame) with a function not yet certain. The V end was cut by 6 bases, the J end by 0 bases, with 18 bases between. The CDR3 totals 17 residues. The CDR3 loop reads CASRTNRRDSSYNEQFF. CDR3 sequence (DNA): TGCGCCAGCAGGACTAACAGGCGGGACAGCTCCTACAATGAGCAGTTCTTC.

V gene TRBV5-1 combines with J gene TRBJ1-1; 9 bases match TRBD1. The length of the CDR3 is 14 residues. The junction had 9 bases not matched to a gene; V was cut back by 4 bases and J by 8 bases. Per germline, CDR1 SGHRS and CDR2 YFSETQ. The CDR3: CASSRTGQGREAFF. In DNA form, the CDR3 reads TGCGCCAGCAGCAGGACAGGACAGGGGCGGGAAGCTTTCTTT.

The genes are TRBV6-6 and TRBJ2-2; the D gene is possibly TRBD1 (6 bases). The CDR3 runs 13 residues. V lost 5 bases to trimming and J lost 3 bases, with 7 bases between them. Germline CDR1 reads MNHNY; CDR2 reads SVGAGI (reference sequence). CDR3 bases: TGTGCCAGCAGTCCAGGGGACACCGGGGAGCTGTTTTTT. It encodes CASSPGDTGELFF.

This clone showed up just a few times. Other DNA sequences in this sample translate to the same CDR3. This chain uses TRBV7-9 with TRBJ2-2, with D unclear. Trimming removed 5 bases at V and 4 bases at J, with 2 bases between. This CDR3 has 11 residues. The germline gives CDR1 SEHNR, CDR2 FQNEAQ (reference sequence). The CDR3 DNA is TGTGCCAGCAGCCGCACCGGGGAGCTGTTTTTT. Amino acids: CASSRTGELFF.

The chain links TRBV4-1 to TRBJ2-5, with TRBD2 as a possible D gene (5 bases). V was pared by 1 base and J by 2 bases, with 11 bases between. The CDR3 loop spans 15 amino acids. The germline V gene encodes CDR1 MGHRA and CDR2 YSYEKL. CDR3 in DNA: TGCGCCAGCAGCCAAGGAGGGCAGACACAAGAGACCCAGTACTTC. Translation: CASSQGGQTQETQYF.

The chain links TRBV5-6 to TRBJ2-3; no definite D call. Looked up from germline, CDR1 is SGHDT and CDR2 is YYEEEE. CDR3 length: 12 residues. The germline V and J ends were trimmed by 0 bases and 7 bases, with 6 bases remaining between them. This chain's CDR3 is CASSLELYTQYF. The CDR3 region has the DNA TGTGCCAGCAGCTTGGAACTATATACGCAGTATTTT.

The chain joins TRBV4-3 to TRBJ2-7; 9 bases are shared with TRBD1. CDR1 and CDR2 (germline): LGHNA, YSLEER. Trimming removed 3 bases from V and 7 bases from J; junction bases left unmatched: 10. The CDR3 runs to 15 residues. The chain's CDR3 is CASSQQYRGRREQYF. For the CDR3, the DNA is TGCGCCAGCAGCCAGCAGTACAGGGGGCGAAGGGAGCAGTACTTC.

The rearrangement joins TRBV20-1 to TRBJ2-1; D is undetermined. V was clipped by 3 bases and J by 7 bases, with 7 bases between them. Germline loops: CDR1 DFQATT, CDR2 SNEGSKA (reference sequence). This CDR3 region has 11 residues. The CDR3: CSASSRNEQFF. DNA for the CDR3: TGCAGTGCTAGTTCTAGAAATGAGCAGTTCTTC.

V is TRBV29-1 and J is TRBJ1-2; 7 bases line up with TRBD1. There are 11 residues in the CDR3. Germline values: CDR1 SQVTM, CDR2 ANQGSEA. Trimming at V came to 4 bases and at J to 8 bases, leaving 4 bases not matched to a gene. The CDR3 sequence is CSVAPGGGYTF. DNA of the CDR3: TGCAGCGTTGCACCAGGGGGAGGCTACACCTTC.

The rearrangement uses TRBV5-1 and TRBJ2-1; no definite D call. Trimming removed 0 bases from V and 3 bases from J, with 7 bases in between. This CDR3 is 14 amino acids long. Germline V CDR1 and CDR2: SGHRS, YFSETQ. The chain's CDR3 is CASSLAPSYNEQFF. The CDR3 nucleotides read TGCGCCAGCAGCTTGGCTCCTAGCTACAATGAGCAGTTCTTC.

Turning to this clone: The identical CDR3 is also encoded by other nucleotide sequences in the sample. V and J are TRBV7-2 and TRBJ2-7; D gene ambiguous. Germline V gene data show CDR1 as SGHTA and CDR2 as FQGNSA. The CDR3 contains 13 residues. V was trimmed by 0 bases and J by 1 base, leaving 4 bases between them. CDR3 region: CASSLAGSYEQYF. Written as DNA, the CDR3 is TGTGCCAGCAGCTTAGCCGGGTCCTACGAGCAGTACTTC.

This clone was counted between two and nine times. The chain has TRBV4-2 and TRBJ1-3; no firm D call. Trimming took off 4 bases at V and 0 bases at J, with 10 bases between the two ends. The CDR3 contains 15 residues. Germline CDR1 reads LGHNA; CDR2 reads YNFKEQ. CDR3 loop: CASSLHGASGNTIYF. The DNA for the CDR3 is TGTGCCAGCAGCCTGCACGGAGCCTCTGGAAACACCATATATTTT.

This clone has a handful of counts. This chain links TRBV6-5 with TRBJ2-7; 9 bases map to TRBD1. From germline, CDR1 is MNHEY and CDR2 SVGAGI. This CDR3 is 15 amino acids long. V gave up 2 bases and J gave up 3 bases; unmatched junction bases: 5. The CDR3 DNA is TGTGCCAGCAGTTACGCCCCGGGACAGGGCTACGAGCAGTACTTC. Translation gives CASSYAPGQGYEQYF.

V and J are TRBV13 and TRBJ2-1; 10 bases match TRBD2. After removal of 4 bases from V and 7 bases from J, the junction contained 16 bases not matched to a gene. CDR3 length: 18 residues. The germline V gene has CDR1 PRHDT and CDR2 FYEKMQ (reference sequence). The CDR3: CASSSPPGAGGPGNEQFF. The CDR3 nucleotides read TGTGCCAGCAGCTCCCCCCCCGGAGCGGGGGGGCCTGGTAATGAGCAGTTCTTC. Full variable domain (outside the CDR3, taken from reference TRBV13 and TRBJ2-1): AAGVIQSPRHLIKEKRETATLKCYPIPRHDTVYWYQQGPGQDPQFLISFYEKMQSDKGSIPDRFSAQQFSDYHSELNMSSLELGDSALYFCASSSPPGAGGPGNEQFFGPGTRLTVL.

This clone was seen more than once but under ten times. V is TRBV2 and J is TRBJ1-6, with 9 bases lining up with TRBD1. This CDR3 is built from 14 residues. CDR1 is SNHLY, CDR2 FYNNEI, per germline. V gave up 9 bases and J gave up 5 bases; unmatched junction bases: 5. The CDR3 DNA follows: TGTGCCAGTGTACGACAGGGGGATAATTCACCCCTCCACTTT. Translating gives CASVRQGDNSPLHF.

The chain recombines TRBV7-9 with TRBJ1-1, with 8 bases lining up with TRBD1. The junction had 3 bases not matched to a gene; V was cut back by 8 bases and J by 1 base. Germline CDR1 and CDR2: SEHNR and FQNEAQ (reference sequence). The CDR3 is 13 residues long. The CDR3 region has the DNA TGTGCCAGCGGACAGGGTTGGAACACTGAAGCTTTCTTT. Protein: CASGQGWNTEAFF.

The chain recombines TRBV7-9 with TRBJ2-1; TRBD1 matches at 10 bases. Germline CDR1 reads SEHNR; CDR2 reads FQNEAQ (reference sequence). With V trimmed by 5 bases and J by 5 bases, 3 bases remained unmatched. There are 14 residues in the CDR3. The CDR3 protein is CASSRGTGDNEQFF. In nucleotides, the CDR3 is TGTGCCAGCAGCCGAGGGACAGGGGACAATGAGCAGTTCTTC.

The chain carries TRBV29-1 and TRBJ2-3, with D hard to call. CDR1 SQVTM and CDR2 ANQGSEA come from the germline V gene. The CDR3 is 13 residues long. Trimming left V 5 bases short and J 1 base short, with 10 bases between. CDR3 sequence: CSVRFQGTDTQYF. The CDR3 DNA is TGCAGCGTTCGGTTCCAGGGCACAGATACGCAGTATTTT.

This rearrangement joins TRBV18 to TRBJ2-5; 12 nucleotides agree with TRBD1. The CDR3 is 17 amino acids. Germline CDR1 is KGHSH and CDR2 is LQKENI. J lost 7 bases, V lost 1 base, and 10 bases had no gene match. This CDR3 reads CASSPLGTGGPDGTQYF. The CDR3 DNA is TGTGCCAGCTCACCACTTGGGACAGGGGGCCCCGACGGGACCCAGTACTTC.

The CDR3 here is CASSVGLAETQYF. The CDR3 nucleotides read TGTGCCAGCAGCGTAGGGCTAGCGGAGACCCAGTACTTC. The rearrangement uses TRBV9 and TRBJ2-5; D is perhaps TRBD2 (6 bases). Trimming pared 0 bases from V and 5 bases from J, leaving 8 bases between. Germline CDR1 and CDR2: SGDLS and YYNGEE. There are 13 residues in the CDR3.

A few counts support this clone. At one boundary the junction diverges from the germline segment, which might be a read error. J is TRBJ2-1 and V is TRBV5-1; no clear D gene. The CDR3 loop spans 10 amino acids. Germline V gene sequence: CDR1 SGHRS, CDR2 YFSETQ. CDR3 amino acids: CASSFEEMVF. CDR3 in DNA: TGCGCCAGCAGCTTCGAGGAAATGGTCTTC.

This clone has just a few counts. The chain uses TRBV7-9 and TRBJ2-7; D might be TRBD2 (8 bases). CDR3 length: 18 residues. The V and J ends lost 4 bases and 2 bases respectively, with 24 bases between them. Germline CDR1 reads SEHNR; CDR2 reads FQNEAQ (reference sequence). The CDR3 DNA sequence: TGTGCCAGCAGCTCCGGGGGGGCGAGGGGGCTAGCAGCCTACGAGCAGTACTTC. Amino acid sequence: CASSSGGARGLAAYEQYF.

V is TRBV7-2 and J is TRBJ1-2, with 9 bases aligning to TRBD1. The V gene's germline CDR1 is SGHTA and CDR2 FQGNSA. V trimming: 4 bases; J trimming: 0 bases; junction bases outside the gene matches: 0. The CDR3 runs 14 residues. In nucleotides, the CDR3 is TGTGCCAGCAGCTGGGACAGGGCTAACTATGGCTACACCTTC. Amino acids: CASSWDRANYGYTF.

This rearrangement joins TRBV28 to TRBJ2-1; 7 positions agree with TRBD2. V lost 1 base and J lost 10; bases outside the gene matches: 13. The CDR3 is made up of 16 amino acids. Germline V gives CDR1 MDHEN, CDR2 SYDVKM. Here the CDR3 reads CASSLYWRERPREQFF. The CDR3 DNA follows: TGTGCCAGCAGTTTATATTGGCGGGAGAGGCCCCGAGAGCAGTTCTTC.

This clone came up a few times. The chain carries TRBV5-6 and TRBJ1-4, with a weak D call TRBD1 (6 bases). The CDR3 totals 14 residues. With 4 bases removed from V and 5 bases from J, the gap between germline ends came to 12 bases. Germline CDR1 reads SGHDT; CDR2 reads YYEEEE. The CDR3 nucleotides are TGTGCCAGCAGCCCGACAGGCTTCAATGAAAAACTGTTTTTT. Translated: CASSPTGFNEKLFF.

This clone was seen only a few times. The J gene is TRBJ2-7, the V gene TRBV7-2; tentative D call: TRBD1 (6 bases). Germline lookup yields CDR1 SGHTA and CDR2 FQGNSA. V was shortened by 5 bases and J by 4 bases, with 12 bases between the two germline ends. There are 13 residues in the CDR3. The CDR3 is CASSKGEGYEQYF. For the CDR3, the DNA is TGTGCCAGCAGCAAGGGGGAAGGGTACGAGCAGTACTTC.